This TCR beta chain came from a study of blood T cell repertoires in COVID-19. In the study overall: PBMCs, B-cell-depleted T cells, or T cells were the source of the cDNA or gDNA that made up the material.

Recovered Cohort 3 donors showed two negative PCRs, clearance, or symptom resolution. Measured with immunoSEQ multiplex PCR; TCRdb has only the in-frame clones, and not every one. The sample has more than 150,000 clones; around 90% are singletons. CDR3 length: 13 residues. V trimming: 11 bases; J trimming: 3 bases; junction bases outside the gene matches: 7. The germline V gene encodes CDR1 ENHRY and CDR2 SYGVKD. The receptor's source is a woman aged 25 to 45 who had recovered from COVID-19. Material for sequencing was PBMCs or T cells enriched from blood (not recorded which). This chain connects TRBV10-3 to TRBJ1-2; 9 bases are shared with TRBD1. CDR3 amino acids: CAATDRGYYGYTF. Here the CDR3 DNA reads TGTGCCGCTACGGACAGGGGCTACTATGGCTACACCTTC.